The 22 T cell receptor beta chains below all came from one sample that was sequenced in a study of control samples from healthy donors and cancer patients. Libraries were prepared by immunoSEQ multiplex PCR; TCRdb keeps only in-frame clonotypes and omits some of them. This sample has some 130,000 clones, with roughly 92% found just once. The sample consisted of blood. Receptor source: a man aged 25-40 years in good health.

J is TRBJ1-2 and V is TRBV29-1, with D possibly matching TRBD1 (5 bases). The V end lost 7 bases, the J end lost 0 bases, and 15 bases lay between the germline ends. Looked up from germline, CDR1 is SQVTM and CDR2 is ANQGSEA. CDR3 size: 14 residues. Here the CDR3 reads CSALPGTSNYGYTF. CDR3 nucleotides: TGCAGCGCCCTTCCCGGGACGTCTAACTATGGCTACACCTTC.

V usage is TRBV19 and J usage is TRBJ2-7; TRBD2 matches 8 bases. Trimming at V came to 3 bases and at J to 3 bases, leaving 4 bases not matched to a gene. CDR1 is LNHDA and CDR2 is SQIVND in the germline V gene (reference sequence). The CDR3 extends over 14 amino acids. CDR3 nucleotides: TGTGCCAGTAGTATCGGGCTAGCGGGCTACGAGCAGTACTTC. Protein: CASSIGLAGYEQYF.

A few counts support this clone. The chain carries TRBV6-5 and TRBJ1-1, with D possibly matching TRBD1 (5 bases). CDR1 MNHEY and CDR2 SVGAGI come from the germline V gene. Trimming pared 4 bases from V and 2 bases from J, leaving 8 bases between. The CDR3 has 13 amino acids. CDR3 coding DNA: TGTGCCAGCAGTTTTAGGGGCAACACTGAAGCTTTCTTT. It yields the protein CASSFRGNTEAFF.

The chain links TRBV12-3 or TRBV12-4 to TRBJ2-2; D not resolved. The CDR3 sequence is 13 residues long. V gave up 8 bases and J gave up 0 bases, with 7 bases separating them. The CDR3 reads CASRDANTGELFF. CDR3 DNA: TGTGCCAGCCGAGACGCGAACACCGGGGAGCTGTTTTTT.

This clone was observed a single time. The rearrangement joins TRBV27 to TRBJ1-4; the D is unclear. V lost 2 bases, J lost 8 bases, and 12 bases lay in between. The CDR3 contains 14 residues. Germline V gene lookup returns CDR1 MNHEY and CDR2 SMNVEV (reference sequence). The CDR3 loop reads CASSLGWTGEKLFF. The CDR3 DNA sequence: TGTGCCAGCAGTTTAGGTTGGACGGGGGAAAAACTGTTTTTT.

This clone was counted once. The chain recombines TRBV6-5 with TRBJ2-5; D call uncertain. Trimming cost V 10 bases and J 10 bases, with 16 bases left between them. Germline-derived CDR1 and CDR2 are MNHEY and SVGAGI. The length of the CDR3 is 11 residues. The CDR3: CATLALGIQYF. The CDR3 nucleotides read TGTGCCACCCTGGCCTTGGGGATCCAGTACTTC.

The genes are TRBV19 and TRBJ2-3; TRBD1 is a possible D gene (5 bases). V was pared by 5 bases and J by 2 bases, with 14 bases between. Germline CDR1 reads LNHDA; CDR2 reads SQIVND (reference sequence). This CDR3 contains 15 residues. The CDR3 nucleotides read TGTGCCAGTAGTTCATCGCGACAGCACACAGATACGCAGTATTTT. Protein product: CASSSSRQHTDTQYF.

This chain connects TRBV28 to TRBJ1-5, with D perhaps TRBD1 (6 bases). There are 16 residues in the CDR3. Trimming removed 1 base at V and 4 bases at J, with 14 bases between. The germline gives CDR1 MDHEN, CDR2 SYDVKM. DNA for the CDR3: TGTGCCAGCAGTTTATCTGGCAGGGGAGGAAATCAGCCCCAGCATTTT. As protein: CASSLSGRGGNQPQHF.

This chain joins TRBV5-1 and TRBJ1-2, with no clear D. Trimming shortened V by 5 bases and J by 1 base, and 18 bases separated the two germline ends. Germline values: CDR1 SGHRS, CDR2 YFSETQ. The CDR3 has 16 amino acids. DNA of the CDR3: TGCGCCAGCAGGTCGGGAGCAGACCCTTTTAACTATGGCTACACCTTC. Amino acid sequence: CASRSGADPFNYGYTF.

Only a few counts were recorded for this clone. The J gene is TRBJ1-4, the V gene TRBV7-9; no clear D. V lost 5 bases and J 4 bases, leaving 17 bases between the germline ends. CDR1 is SEHNR, CDR2 FQNEAQ, per germline (reference sequence). This CDR3 spans 16 amino acids. The CDR3 loop is CASSPTLSSHNEKLFF. CDR3 nucleotide sequence: TGTGCCAGCAGCCCGACTCTCAGTAGTCATAATGAAAAACTGTTTTTT.

The J gene is TRBJ2-1, the V gene TRBV6-5; D could derive from TRBD1 or TRBD2 (5 bases each). Per germline, CDR1 MNHEY and CDR2 SVGAGI. The CDR3 consists of 15 residues. Trimming took 4 bases from V and 9 from J, leaving 19 bases between them. CDR3 in DNA: TGTGCCAGCAGTTTCGGGACCCCAAAAGCTAGTGAGCAGTTCTTC. Its translation is CASSFGTPKASEQFF.

The V and J genes are TRBV2 and TRBJ2-7; D unclear. Trimming pared 3 bases from V and 3 bases from J, leaving 3 bases between. This CDR3 contains 11 residues. Germline assignment: CDR1 SNHLY and CDR2 FYNNEI. CDR3 nucleotides: TGTGCCAGCAGTGAGGTCTACGAGCAGTACTTC. It specifies CASSEVYEQYF. Full variable domain (remainder filled in from reference TRBV2 and TRBJ2-7): EPEVTQTPSHQVTQMGQEVILRCVPISNHLYFYWYRQILGQKVEFLVSFYNNEISEKSEIFDDQFSVERPDGSNFTLKIRSTKLEDSAMYFCASSEVYEQYFGPGTRLTVT.

This clone showed up just once. The rearrangement links TRBV27 to TRBJ1-1, with D hard to call. This CDR3 spans 13 amino acids. Between the trimmed V and J ends, which lost 1 base and 1 base, there was a span of 4 bases. CDR1 is MNHEY and CDR2 is SMNVEV in the germline V gene (reference sequence). The CDR3 nucleotides read TGTGCCAGCAGTTTATTAGCGAACACTGAAGCTTTCTTT. This codes for CASSLLANTEAFF.

The V call is TRBV19, the J call TRBJ2-3; D is unresolved. The CDR3 runs to 14 residues. V lost 4 bases, J lost 0 bases, and 8 bases lay in between. Germline CDR1 and CDR2: LNHDA and SQIVND (reference sequence). CDR3 protein: CASSKGPSTDTQYF. The CDR3 DNA is TGTGCCAGTAGTAAAGGTCCGAGCACAGATACGCAGTATTTT.

Worth noting for this clone: Compared with germline, one end of the junction differs, possibly owing to a read error. V gene TRBV6-5 combines with J gene TRBJ1-4, with 8 bases identical to TRBD1. The CDR3 sequence is 16 residues long. In germline, CDR1 is MNHEY, CDR2 SVGAGI. The DNA of the CDR3 is TGTGCCAGCAGGTACAGTCTCTCGGGACAGGAGCGAAAAACTGTTTTT. It is translated as CASRYSLSGQERKTVF.

J is TRBJ1-5 and V is TRBV6-6, with TRBD1 matching over 8 bases. This CDR3 has 13 residues. J lost 7 bases, V lost 5 bases, and 4 bases had no gene match. CDR1 is MNHNY and CDR2 is SVGAGI in the germline V gene (reference sequence). CDR3 DNA: TGTGCCAGCAGTAGACAGGGGTCCCAGCCCCAGCATTTT. This translates into CASSRQGSQPQHF.

Concerning this clone itself: The junction shows a germline mismatch at one end, possibly a read error. The genes are TRBV6-5 and TRBJ2-7; 10 nucleotides line up with TRBD2. This CDR3 is built from 15 residues. Germline V lookup: CDR1 MNHEY, CDR2 SVGAGI. The CDR3 region is CAGRHLAGGSYEQYF. The CDR3 DNA sequence: TGTGCCGGCAGACACTTAGCGGGAGGCTCCTACGAGCAGTACTTC.

This rearrangement joins TRBV29-1 to TRBJ2-7; no definite D call. CDR1 is SQVTM, CDR2 ANQGSEA, per germline. This CDR3 has 12 amino acids. V was clipped by 6 bases and J by 2 bases, with 11 bases between them. The CDR3 bases are TGCAGCGTGGGGTCCCCACCCTACGAGCAGTACTTC. This sequence encodes CSVGSPPYEQYF.

The chain couples TRBV6-2 or TRBV6-3 to TRBJ2-5; the D is unclear. Trimming took 2 bases from V and 2 from J, leaving 15 bases between them. Germline CDR1 is MNHEY and CDR2 is SVGEGT. The CDR3 contains 16 residues. For the CDR3, the DNA is TGTGCCAGCAGTTACCAAGCCAGTCCTCTGCAAGAGACCCAGTACTTC. It translates to CASSYQASPLQETQYF.

The CDR3, as DNA: TGTGCCAGCAGCTTGAGGGCAGGGGTGACTAACTATGGCTACACCTTC. It encodes CASSLRAGVTNYGYTF. The genes are TRBV5-4 and TRBJ1-2; D is perhaps TRBD1 (6 bases). Germline V gene sequence: CDR1 SGHNT, CDR2 YYREEE (reference sequence). The CDR3 contains 16 residues. V lost 1 base, J lost 0 bases, and 13 bases lay in between.

This sequence joins TRBV28 and TRBJ1-5; D is ambiguous. Germline CDR1 MDHEN, CDR2 SYDVKM. V lost 8 bases and J 3 bases, leaving 8 bases between the germline ends. The CDR3 is 12 residues long. The chain's CDR3 is CASSRFNQPQHF. CDR3 sequence (DNA): TGTGCCAGCTCGCGATTCAATCAGCCCCAGCATTTT.

The chain uses TRBV15 and TRBJ2-7; 10 nucleotides line up with TRBD1. The germline gives CDR1 LNHNV, CDR2 YYDKDF (reference sequence). The CDR3 spans 15 residues. V lost 4 bases, J lost 4 bases, and 7 bases stayed unmatched. Written as DNA, the CDR3 is TGTGCCACCAGCATAGGACAGGGGGATTTTTACGAGCAGTACTTC. Translating it yields CATSIGQGDFYEQYF.